This TCR beta chain was identified in a study of shared clonotypes between healthy human individuals. V was clipped by 5 bases and J by 2 bases; unmatched bases: 6. Germline V gene data show CDR1 as MDHEN and CDR2 as SYDVKM. The CDR3 sequence is 15 residues long. Some 30,000 T cell genomes (around 0.2 ug DNA) went into each sorted-subset replicate. The assay was immunoSEQ multiplex PCR, and TCRdb's table has in-frame clones only and misses some. The sample lists more than 1,200,000 clones; about 98.5% were seen once. The sample consisted of naive CD4+ T cells sorted from blood. Subset indicated: CD45RA+ positively selected. The receptor was derived from a man aged 25-45 years in good health. This rearrangement joins TRBV28 to TRBJ2-1; TRBD1 aligns across 7 bases. The DNA of the CDR3 is TGTGCCAGCAGTCCTTGGGACAGTACCTACAATGAGCAGTTCTTC. Protein sequence: CASSPWDSTYNEQFF.